The 24 T cell receptor beta chains in this list originate from one sample, sequenced in a study of T cells in Graves' hyperthyroidism and ophthalmopathy (dated by TCRdb to between 2019 and 2020). Preparation of the library involved multiplex PCR. Data came from an Illumina HiSeq 2000. Amplification of TCR beta CDR3 regions was carried out from RNA transcripts. For the first round of RT-PCR on the TCR CDR3, the HTBI primer set was used together with the Qiagen OneStep RT-PCR kit. Using fastp at Q25 and MiXCR, TCRdb reprocessed the public reads and kept productive beta chains. Rows with a matching CDR3 protein are joined into one entry that keeps the most common DNA and genes. A total of a few hundred thousand distinct CDR3 sequences appear in this sample, more than 15% of them only once. Clones ranked in the top ten supply under 7.5% of the sample. Sequencing input: blood. These TCRs come from a woman in her 30s with Graves' hyperthyroidism.

The J gene is TRBJ1-2, the V gene TRBV4-3; D unclear. The CDR3 runs to 16 residues. Trimming shortened V by 0 bases and J by 0 bases, and 11 bases separated the two germline ends. The V gene's germline CDR1 is LGHNA and CDR2 YSLEER. The CDR3, as DNA: TGCGCCAGCAGCCAAGATAGGGCGCTTACTAACTATGGCTACACCTTC. Translating gives CASSQDRALTNYGYTF.

This clonotype was detected a few times. The CDR3: CAIGYSSGNTGELFF. CDR3 coding DNA: TGTGCCATTGGATACTCAAGCGGGAACACCGGGGAGCTGTTTTTT. The chain links TRBV10-3 to TRBJ2-2; possible D gene TRBD2, 5 bases. The CDR3 length is 15 residues. Germline V CDR1 and CDR2: ENHRY, SYGVKD. The V end lost 9 bases, the J end lost 1 base, and 15 bases lay between the germline ends.

In its sample, this clonotype was seen many times. V is TRBV3-1 and J is TRBJ2-7; the D is unclear. The germline gives CDR1 LGHDT, CDR2 YNNKEL (reference sequence). This CDR3 has 13 residues. Trimming pared 0 bases from V and 4 bases from J, leaving 7 bases between. The CDR3 is CASSQDLAYEQYF. The DNA for the CDR3 is TGTGCCAGCAGCCAAGATTTGGCTTACGAGCAGTACTTC.

This clonotype was seen at least ten times. The genes are TRBV12-3 or TRBV12-4 and TRBJ2-2; D might be TRBD1 (6 bases). V shed 5 bases and J shed 0 bases, with 10 bases lying between them. This CDR3 comprises 15 residues. CDR3 nucleotides: TGTGCCAGCAGTCCGGGACACCCGAACACCGGGGAGCTGTTTTTT. Protein sequence: CASSPGHPNTGELFF.

A note on this clonotype: Since a much larger clone is just one base distant, this may be a read error. The gene calls are TRBV5-1 and TRBJ2-1, with TRBD2 matching 9 bases. CDR3 length: 16 amino acids. The junction had 5 bases not matched to a gene; V was cut back by 3 bases and J by 1 base. Looked up from germline, CDR1 is SGHRS and CDR2 is YFSETQ. Here the CDR3 DNA reads TGCGCCAGCAGCTCTGCGGGGGGGAGATCCTACAATGAGCAGTTCTTC. This translates into CASSSAGGRSYNEQFF.

This clonotype showed up many times. This chain connects TRBV6-2 or TRBV6-3 to TRBJ1-5; D gene unclear. The CDR3 runs 15 residues. Germline V gives CDR1 MNHEY, CDR2 SVGEGT. V lost 6 bases to trimming and J lost 1 base, with 13 bases between them. The CDR3 protein is CASRPPPGSNQPQHF. The CDR3 region has the DNA TGTGCCAGCAGACCCCCTCCGGGGAGCAATCAGCCCCAGCATTTT.

This clonotype was observed at least ten times. V and J are TRBV7-2 and TRBJ2-5, with D perhaps TRBD1 (5 bases). The CDR3 runs 15 residues. CDR1 SGHTA and CDR2 FQGNSA come from the germline V gene. V lost 4 bases to trimming and J lost 4 bases, with 16 bases between them. DNA for the CDR3: TGTGCCAGCAGCTCAGCAGGGAATTTCGGAGAGACCCAGTACTTC. Its translation: CASSSAGNFGETQYF.

This clonotype turned up a few times. The chain joins TRBV4-1 to TRBJ1-1; 10 nucleotides line up with TRBD1. The CDR3 covers 15 residues. The trim removed 2 bases at V and 5 bases at J, leaving 5 bases unmatched. Germline CDR1 MGHRA, CDR2 YSYEKL. The CDR3 protein is CASSQPGTGVTEAFF. CDR3 sequence (DNA): TGCGCCAGCAGCCAACCCGGGACAGGGGTTACTGAAGCTTTCTTT.

This clonotype appeared many times. The chain employs TRBV20-1 and TRBJ2-3, with D unclear. This CDR3 is built from 14 residues. Germline V gives CDR1 DFQATT, CDR2 SNEGSKA (reference sequence). V lost 6 bases and J 0 bases, leaving 13 bases between the germline ends. In DNA form, the CDR3 reads TGCAGTGCAGACTCCTACGCTAGCACAGATACGCAGTATTTT. It specifies CSADSYASTDTQYF.

Note on this clonotype: A junction end diverges from the germline sequence, so it may reflect a read error. The gene calls are TRBV18 and TRBJ2-3, with 13 nucleotides matching TRBD2. CDR1 and CDR2 (germline): KGHSH, LQKENI. The CDR3 is 16 amino acids. The CDR3 spells CASSPPTSGRYDTQYF. The CDR3 DNA is TGTGCCAGCTCTCCACCGACTAGCGGGAGGTACGATACGCAGTATTTT.

The chain has TRBV7-3 and TRBJ2-3; possible D gene TRBD2, 5 bases. CDR1 and CDR2 from the germline V gene are SGHTA and FQGTGA. This CDR3 has 13 residues. Trimming removed 1 base from V and 11 bases from J, with 13 bases in between. CDR3 DNA: TGTGCCAGCAGCTTAAACTTAGCGAACGAGCAGTATTTT. It encodes CASSLNLANEQYF.

This clonotype has ten or more counts. J is TRBJ2-1 and V is TRBV9; 10 nucleotides align to TRBD1. This CDR3 comprises 16 residues. V lost 2 bases to trimming and J lost 8 bases; unmatched junction nucleotides: 10. Germline CDR1 is SGDLS and CDR2 is YYNGEE. CDR3 residues: CASSVQGTGASDEQFF. In nucleotides, the CDR3 is TGTGCCAGCAGCGTCCAGGGGACAGGGGCTAGTGATGAGCAGTTCTTC.

This clonotype was counted a single time. The V and J genes are TRBV12-3 or TRBV12-4 and TRBJ1-1; TRBD1 matches at 11 bases. J was trimmed by 5 bases and V by 8 bases; bases with no gene match: 13. The CDR3 consists of 16 residues. The CDR3 reads CASGGLAGQGGTEAFF. The CDR3 coding sequence is TGTGCCAGCGGGGGACTAGCGGGACAGGGGGGGACTGAAGCTTTCTTT.

This clonotype was observed at least ten times. The chain has TRBV5-1 and TRBJ1-4, with 9 bases identical to TRBD1. Trimming at V came to 4 bases and at J to 7 bases, leaving 5 bases not matched to a gene. The CDR3 runs 14 residues. Germline V gene lookup returns CDR1 SGHRS and CDR2 YFSETQ. The CDR3 is CASSIGQGFEKLFF. DNA for the CDR3: TGCGCCAGCAGCATAGGACAGGGGTTTGAAAAACTGTTTTTT.

The table lists this clonotype with many counts. The chain combines TRBV3-1 with TRBJ2-7, with no clear D. Trimming stripped 1 base from V and 5 bases from J, with 3 bases between. The CDR3 runs 11 residues. The V gene's germline CDR1 is LGHDT and CDR2 YNNKEL (reference sequence). This chain's CDR3 is CASSQVDEQYF. For the CDR3, the DNA is TGTGCCAGCAGCCAAGTTGACGAGCAGTACTTC.

This clonotype was seen a handful of times. The V gene is TRBV5-1, the J gene TRBJ2-7, with 7 bases that match TRBD1. CDR3 length equals 14 residues. The germline V gene encodes CDR1 SGHRS and CDR2 YFSETQ. The J segment lost 2 bases and the V segment lost 4 bases, leaving 6 bases of the junction unmatched. The CDR3 nucleotides are TGCGCCAGCAGCACCCGGGACAGAACCTACGAGCAGTACTTC. Translated, it gives CASSTRDRTYEQYF.

This clonotype has just a few counts. V gene TRBV20-1 combines with J gene TRBJ1-2; no clear D. The CDR3 has 13 amino acids. The germline gives CDR1 DFQATT, CDR2 SNEGSKA (reference sequence). Trimming stripped 3 bases from V and 1 base from J, with 9 bases between. The CDR3 spells CSASNRRNYGYTF. The CDR3 nucleotides are TGCAGTGCTAGTAACCGACGTAACTATGGCTACACCTTC.

Notes on this clonotype: One base away lies a much larger clone, so this may be a sequencing read error. The gene calls are TRBV6-5 and TRBJ1-2; D is undetermined. The CDR3 extends over 13 amino acids. V was clipped by 2 bases and J by 4 bases, with 8 bases between them. Germline lookup yields CDR1 MNHEY and CDR2 SVGAGI. CDR3 nucleotides: TGTGCCAGCAGTTACGGGAACAGCTATGGCTACACCTTC. Protein sequence: CASSYGNSYGYTF.

This clonotype was counted a few times. The V call is TRBV11-3, the J call TRBJ2-2; D gene ambiguous. CDR1 and CDR2 from the germline V gene are SGHNT and YENEEA. V was cut by 3 bases and J by 4 bases, with 9 bases left in between. The length of the CDR3 is 14 residues. CDR3 sequence reads: CASSLGGTTGELFF. DNA for the CDR3: TGTGCCAGCAGCTTGGGCGGAACCACCGGGGAGCTGTTTTTT.

This clonotype has more than one count but fewer than ten. The V call is TRBV2, the J call TRBJ1-5; no clear D gene. The CDR3 is 15 amino acids. The V end lost 4 bases, the J end lost 2 bases, and 12 bases lay between the germline ends. The germline V gene encodes CDR1 SNHLY and CDR2 FYNNEI. DNA of the CDR3: TGTGCCAGCAGTGTGGTATCGGGAGGCAATCAGCCCCAGCATTTT. Its translation: CASSVVSGGNQPQHF.

Note on this clonotype: Just one base apart from a much larger clone, this may be a read error. The gene calls are TRBV13 and TRBJ2-5, with 10 bases fitting TRBD1. This CDR3 comprises 15 residues. Germline V gene data show CDR1 as PRHDT and CDR2 as FYEKMQ (reference sequence). CDR3 loop: CASSPAGTGAEAQYF. The DNA for the CDR3 is TGTGCCAGCAGCCCGGCCGGGACAGGGGCAGAGGCCCAGTACTTC.

V is TRBV5-5 and J is TRBJ1-6; D not resolved. The CDR3 is 14 residues long. Trimming removed 0 bases from V and 6 bases from J, with 7 bases in between. Germline V lookup: CDR1 SGHKS, CDR2 YYEKEE (reference sequence). CDR3 sequence reads: CASSLEWGNSPLHF. CDR3 DNA: TGTGCCAGCAGCTTGGAGTGGGGTAATTCACCCCTCCACTTT.

This clonotype was seen repeatedly, ten times or more. The CDR3 reads CASAPGSGVGGDEQYF. The CDR3, as DNA: TGTGCTAGCGCCCCCGGTTCAGGGGTGGGAGGTGACGAGCAGTACTTC. The J gene is TRBJ2-7, the V gene TRBV7-7; D tentatively fits TRBD1 or TRBD2 (6 bases each). Looked up from germline, CDR1 is SSHAT and CDR2 is FNYEAQ (reference sequence). The CDR3 is 16 amino acids.

There are many counts of this clonotype. The J gene is TRBJ2-1, the V gene TRBV7-8; a weak D match, TRBD2 (6 bases). The CDR3 extends over 16 amino acids. V was trimmed by 2 bases and J by 6 bases, leaving 17 bases between them. The germline gives CDR1 SGHVS, CDR2 FQNEAQ. CDR3 in DNA: TGTGCCAGCAGCTTATGGGGTAGCGGCCGGACCAATGAGCAGTTCTTC. This translates into CASSLWGSGRTNEQFF.